This record looks at one T cell receptor (beta chain) sequence and its context. Germline is not matched at one junction end, which may reflect a read error. The CDR3 contains 14 residues. Germline V gene sequence: CDR1 SSHAT, CDR2 FNYEAQ (reference sequence). These data are taken from a study of T cell changes during pregnancy in multiple sclerosis. Here immunoSEQ multiplex PCR was the method, and the copy in TCRdb shows in-frame clones only, minus some. The sample contains approximately 60,000 clones, around 94% of which appear only once. This clonotype was sampled from a female donor with multiple sclerosis, enrolled in a pregnancy study. Sequenced here: CD8+ T cells from peripheral blood mononuclear cells, sampled in the third trimester of pregnancy. The V and J genes are TRBV7-7 and TRBJ2-2; maybe TRBD2 (6 bases). CDR3 sequence: CASSLGLSTGELFF. In DNA, the CDR3 is TGTGCTAGCAGCTTGGGACTGAGCACCGGGGAGCTGTTTTTT. Full variable domain (outside the CDR3, taken from reference TRBV7-7 and TRBJ2-2): GAGVSQSPRYKVTKRGQDVTLRCDPISSHATLYWYQQALGQGPEFLTYFNYEAQPDKSGLPSDRFSAERPEGSISTLTIQRTEQRDSAMYRCASSLGLSTGELFFGEGSRLTVL.